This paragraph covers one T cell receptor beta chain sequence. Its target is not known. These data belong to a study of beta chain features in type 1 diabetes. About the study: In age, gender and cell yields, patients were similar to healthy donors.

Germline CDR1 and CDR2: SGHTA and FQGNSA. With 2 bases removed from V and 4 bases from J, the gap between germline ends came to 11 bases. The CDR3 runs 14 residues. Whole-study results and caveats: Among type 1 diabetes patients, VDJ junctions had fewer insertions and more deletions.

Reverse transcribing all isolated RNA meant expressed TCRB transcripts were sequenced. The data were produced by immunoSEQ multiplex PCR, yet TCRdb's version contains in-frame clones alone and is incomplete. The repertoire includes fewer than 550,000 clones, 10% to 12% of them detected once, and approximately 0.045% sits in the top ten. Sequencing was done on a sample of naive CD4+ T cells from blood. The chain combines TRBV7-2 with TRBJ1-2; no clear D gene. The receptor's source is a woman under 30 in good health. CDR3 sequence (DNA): TGTGCCAGCAGCTTAAGCTTGGCAGTCTATGGCTACACCTTC. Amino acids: CASSLSLAVYGYTF.